The 26 T cell receptor beta chains in this list originate from one sample, sequenced in a study of cytomegalovirus exposure and HLA in healthy donors listed by TCRdb under 2017. Library method: the immunoSEQ multiplex PCR assay. A mixture of 60 forward primers for TCR Vbeta segments and 13 reverse primers for TCR Jbeta segments was used in the multiplex PCR. Not all clones reach the TCRdb copy of this immuneACCESS table, which keeps in-frame sequences only. Checked studies attribute under half of the gap to unresolved V genes and leave the rest unexplained. Recorded for this sample are more than 150,000 clones; around 80% of them occurred a single time. The ten largest clones take up under 1.5% of the sample. Sample: PBMCs. These receptors were obtained from a girl between 5 and 17 years old in good health and CMV-seropositive.

The rearrangement joins TRBV5-6 to TRBJ2-7; 8 bases line up with TRBD1. Germline V gene lookup returns CDR1 SGHDT and CDR2 YYEEEE. The CDR3 is made up of 14 amino acids. V was clipped by 4 bases and J by 7 bases; unmatched bases: 10. The CDR3 coding sequence is TGTGCCAGCAGCACCGGACAGGGACTGGGGGAGCAGTACTTC. This encodes CASSTGQGLGEQYF.

The chain recombines TRBV5-1 with TRBJ2-7; 11 bases fit TRBD2. The length of the CDR3 is 14 residues. V shed 4 bases, J shed 4 bases, and the junction held 4 bases outside the gene matches. Germline assignment: CDR1 SGHRS and CDR2 YFSETQ. The CDR3 sequence is CASSTTSGNYEQYF. In DNA, the CDR3 is TGCGCCAGCAGCACGACTAGCGGGAATTACGAGCAGTACTTC.

The chain joins TRBV7-9 to TRBJ1-1, with D unresolved. The ends were cut back, 2 bases at V and 8 bases at J, with 6 bases in the middle. Germline values: CDR1 SEHNR, CDR2 FQNEAQ (reference sequence). This CDR3 has 11 residues. The CDR3 DNA follows: TGTGCCAGCAGCTTACCTTCGGAAGCTTTCTTT. Residues: CASSLPSEAFF.

CDR3: CASSFRGSSYAYNEQFF. The CDR3 DNA follows: TGTGCCAGCAGTTTTAGGGGGAGTTCTTATGCCTACAATGAGCAGTTCTTC. The chain has TRBV5-6 and TRBJ2-1; D may be TRBD1 (6 bases). The germline V gene has CDR1 SGHDT and CDR2 YYEEEE. The CDR3 sequence is 17 residues long. Trimming left V 5 bases short and J 2 bases short, with 20 bases between.

This clone has a single count. The chain couples TRBV5-1 to TRBJ2-3; D gene uncertain. CDR3 length: 12 amino acids. The germline gives CDR1 SGHRS, CDR2 YFSETQ. Trimming pared 0 bases from V and 9 bases from J, leaving 8 bases between. The CDR3 here is CASSLDHSTQYF. DNA for the CDR3: TGCGCCAGCAGCTTGGATCACAGCACGCAGTATTTT.

The chain uses TRBV28 and TRBJ1-2, with 7 positions matching TRBD1. The CDR3 covers 15 residues. V gave up 0 bases and J gave up 7 bases; unmatched junction bases: 8. The V gene's germline CDR1 is MDHEN and CDR2 SYDVKM. The CDR3: CASSLWRAGGSGYTF. CDR3 nucleotides: TGTGCCAGCAGTTTATGGCGGGCAGGGGGAAGTGGCTACACCTTC.

This clone was picked up a small number of times. This chain links TRBV11-2 with TRBJ2-5; 12 bases match TRBD2. The trim removed 1 base at V and 3 bases at J, leaving 0 bases unmatched. In germline, CDR1 is SGHAT, CDR2 FQNNGV. The CDR3 contains 15 residues. DNA of the CDR3: TGTGCCAGCAGCTTAGGGACTAGCGGGGAAGAGACCCAGTACTTC. This sequence encodes CASSLGTSGEETQYF.

This clone appeared a few times. CDR3 amino acids: CASSVVLADGEQFF. In DNA, the CDR3 is TGTGCCAGCAGCGTAGTACTAGCAGACGGGGAGCAGTTCTTC. This chain uses TRBV9 with TRBJ2-1, with D possibly TRBD2 on 6 matching bases. Germline V gene sequence: CDR1 SGDLS, CDR2 YYNGEE. CDR3 length equals 14 residues. V was clipped by 0 bases and J by 10 bases, with 14 bases between them.

CDR3 nucleotide sequence: TGTGCCATTTATATCCAGGGGCGCGGCTACACCTTC. Translation gives CAIYIQGRGYTF. This chain links TRBV6-5 with TRBJ1-2, with D tentatively TRBD1 (6 bases). In germline, CDR1 is MNHEY, CDR2 SVGAGI. V lost 10 bases, J lost 8 bases, and 17 bases lay in between. The length of the CDR3 is 12 residues.

The CDR3 nucleotides read TGTGCCAGCAGTTACTTGGCTAGCTCCTACGAGCAGTACTTC. Translating gives CASSYLASSYEQYF. The chain is built from TRBV6-5 and TRBJ2-7; no firm D call. The CDR3 has 14 residues. Germline-derived CDR1 and CDR2 are MNHEY and SVGAGI. Trimming cost V 1 base and J 0 bases, with 7 bases left between them.

The V call is TRBV6-1, the J call TRBJ1-2; D perhaps matches TRBD1 (6 bases). The ends were cut back, 8 bases at V and 1 base at J, with 17 bases in the middle. CDR1 and CDR2 (germline): MNHNS, SASEGT. The CDR3 length is 15 residues. CDR3 sequence: CASCRGADFNYGYTF. DNA of the CDR3: TGTGCCAGCTGCCGGGGGGCAGACTTTAACTATGGCTACACCTTC.

V usage is TRBV6-1 and J usage is TRBJ2-4, with 12 bases identical to TRBD2. CDR1 and CDR2 (germline): MNHNS, SASEGT. The length of the CDR3 is 15 residues. V dropped 8 bases and J dropped 4; count of bases not matched to a gene: 6. CDR3 loop: CASRTSGNVKNIQYF. The CDR3 region has the DNA TGTGCCAGCCGGACTAGCGGGAATGTGAAAAACATTCAGTACTTC.

The chain joins TRBV9 to TRBJ2-1, with D unclear. The V end lost 4 bases, the J end lost 8 bases, and 13 bases lay between the germline ends. The CDR3 is 13 amino acids. Germline-derived CDR1 and CDR2 are SGDLS and YYNGEE. The CDR3 loop reads CASSPSPDYEQFF. CDR3 coding DNA: TGTGCCAGCAGCCCCAGCCCCGACTATGAGCAGTTCTTC.

This chain connects TRBV19 to TRBJ1-1; TRBD1 matches at 11 bases. Germline V gene data show CDR1 as LNHDA and CDR2 as SQIVND (reference sequence). The CDR3 runs to 15 residues. V lost 5 bases to trimming and J lost 5 bases; unmatched junction nucleotides: 7. This CDR3 is CASSSAGTGGTEAFF. CDR3 bases: TGTGCCAGTAGTTCTGCCGGGACAGGGGGGACTGAAGCTTTCTTT.

The chain is built from TRBV9 and TRBJ2-1; 8 bases are a match to TRBD2. The CDR3 has 14 amino acids. The V segment lost 1 base and the J segment 10 bases; nucleotides outside the gene matches: 7. CDR1 SGDLS and CDR2 YYNGEE come from the germline V gene. The chain's CDR3 is CASSVIGAGGEQFF. The CDR3 nucleotides are TGTGCCAGCAGCGTAATAGGGGCGGGAGGAGAGCAGTTCTTC.

The chain combines TRBV7-8 with TRBJ1-5, with 7 bases matching TRBD1. The CDR3 covers 15 residues. V trimming: 5 bases; J trimming: 0 bases; junction bases outside the gene matches: 4. Germline V gene data show CDR1 as SGHVS and CDR2 as FQNEAQ. The CDR3 coding sequence is TGTGCCAGCAGCACGGGACAGCTTAGCAATCAGCCCCAGCATTTT. Residues: CASSTGQLSNQPQHF.

This clone was seen a few times. This chain links TRBV29-1 with TRBJ2-7, with 8 bases lining up with TRBD1. The CDR3 totals 15 residues. Germline CDR1 and CDR2: SQVTM and ANQGSEA. The V and J ends lost 5 bases and 3 bases, in that order; junction bases with no gene match: 12. In nucleotides, the CDR3 is TGCAGCGTTTGGGGGAGAGGACAGGGAGGCTACGAGCAGTACTTC. It codes for CSVWGRGQGGYEQYF.

This clone was seen once. The V gene is TRBV6-1, the J gene TRBJ2-7; D uncertain. Germline-derived CDR1 and CDR2 are MNHNS and SASEGT. V was pared by 8 bases and J by 2 bases, with 10 bases between. CDR3 size: 12 residues. This chain's CDR3 is CASLRGAYEQYF. The CDR3 bases are TGTGCCAGCCTCAGAGGAGCCTACGAGCAGTACTTC.

V gene TRBV2 combines with J gene TRBJ2-5; D may be TRBD2 (6 bases). This CDR3 has 13 amino acids. Deletions cut 7 bases from V and 5 bases from J, with 14 bases between. Germline V CDR1 and CDR2: SNHLY, FYNNEI. This chain's CDR3 is CASTAGLGETQYF. The CDR3 DNA follows: TGTGCCAGCACGGCGGGGTTGGGGGAGACCCAGTACTTC.

This clone has a handful of counts. This sequence joins TRBV6-1 and TRBJ2-5; D is ambiguous. The V and J ends lost 6 bases and 2 bases respectively, with 13 bases between them. The CDR3 is made up of 14 amino acids. Germline V CDR1 and CDR2: MNHNS, SASEGT. CDR3 region: CASSRFGGQETQYF. The CDR3 DNA reads as TGTGCCAGCAGCCGGTTTGGCGGACAAGAGACCCAGTACTTC.

The count of this clone is one. The rearrangement links TRBV2 to TRBJ2-2; weak D call: TRBD2 (7 bases). The V and J ends lost 2 bases and 4 bases respectively, with 11 bases between them. Germline values: CDR1 SNHLY, CDR2 FYNNEI. CDR3 length: 15 amino acids. The CDR3 sequence: CASSEWGGPTGELFF. The CDR3 coding sequence is TGTGCCAGCAGTGAATGGGGGGGCCCCACCGGGGAGCTGTTTTTT. Drawing the rest from reference TRBV2 and TRBJ2-2, the complete variable domain is EPEVTQTPSHQVTQMGQEVILRCVPISNHLYFYWYRQILGQKVEFLVSFYNNEISEKSEIFDDQFSVERPDGSNFTLKIRSTKLEDSAMYFCASSEWGGPTGELFFGEGSRLTVL.

The CDR3 sequence is CASSESGTGELFF. The CDR3 region has the DNA TGTGCCAGTTCGGAGTCTGGCACCGGGGAGCTGTTTTTT. The genes are TRBV6-4 and TRBJ2-2; D unresolved. CDR3 length equals 13 residues. Trimming stripped 9 bases from V and 4 bases from J, with 12 bases between. CDR1 is MRHNA and CDR2 is SNTAGT in the germline V gene.

The gene calls are TRBV30 and TRBJ1-5; no clear D. Germline V CDR1 and CDR2: GTSNPN, SVGIG (reference sequence). The CDR3 is 15 amino acids. V lost 1 base to trimming and J lost 1 base, with 11 bases between them. The CDR3 loop reads CAWSGPRHSNQPQHF. CDR3 DNA: TGTGCCTGGAGTGGCCCAAGACACAGCAATCAGCCCCAGCATTTT. The full variable domain, its missing parts supplied by reference TRBV30 and TRBJ1-5, is SQTIHQWPATLVQPVGSPLSLECTVEGTSNPNLYWYRQAAGRGLQLLFYSVGIGQISSEVPQNLSASRPQDRQFILSSKKLLLSDSGFYLCAWSGPRHSNQPQHFGDGTRLSIL.

This chain joins TRBV27 and TRBJ2-7, with 7 bases matching TRBD2. J was trimmed by 1 base and V by 2 bases; bases with no gene match: 8. CDR3 length: 16 amino acids. Germline V gene sequence: CDR1 MNHEY, CDR2 SMNVEV (reference sequence). CDR3 in amino acids: CASSLRGGDPSYEQYF. The CDR3, as DNA: TGTGCCAGCAGTTTACGGGGAGGGGACCCTTCCTACGAGCAGTACTTC.

This chain connects TRBV6-5 to TRBJ2-7, with a weak D call TRBD2 (5 bases). The germline V and J ends were trimmed by 5 bases and 5 bases, with 10 bases remaining between them. Germline CDR1 and CDR2: MNHEY and SVGAGI. The CDR3 totals 12 residues. This CDR3 reads CASSIRGNEQYF. CDR3 DNA sequence: TGTGCCAGCAGTATACGGGGTAACGAGCAGTACTTC.

This clone was counted a single time. This chain joins TRBV7-2 and TRBJ1-1; no clear D. V was clipped by 2 bases and J by 10 bases, with 11 bases between them. Germline V gene lookup returns CDR1 SGHTA and CDR2 FQGNSA. This CDR3 region has 12 residues. The CDR3: CASSLSGRRAFF. DNA for the CDR3: TGTGCCAGCAGCTTATCGGGGAGGCGAGCTTTCTTT. Together with reference TRBV7-2 and TRBJ1-1, the CDR3 gives the full variable domain: GAGVSQSPSNKVTEKGKDVELRCDPISGHTALYWYRQSLGQGLEFLIYFQGNSAPDKSGLPSDRFSAERTGGSVSTLTIQRTQQEDSAVYLCASSLSGRRAFFGQGTRLTVV.